The sequence of this TCR beta chain was determined in a study of shared clonotypes between healthy human individuals. Trimming removed 0 bases at V and 2 bases at J, with 6 bases between. CDR1 is SEHNR and CDR2 is FQNEAQ in the germline V gene (reference sequence). The CDR3 totals 14 residues. Some clones are missing from TCRdb's copy, which holds only in-frame ones; the method was immunoSEQ multiplex PCR. The table has about 2.4 million clones, around nine tenths seen once. Input material: naive CD4+ T cells sorted from blood. As to subset: CD45RA+ positively selected. The source of this sequence is a man between 18 and 29 years old in good health. The gene calls are TRBV7-9 and TRBJ2-3; D is unclear. CDR3 sequence reads: CASSLAHTTDTQYF. CDR3 coding DNA: TGTGCCAGCAGCTTAGCACATACCACAGATACGCAGTATTTT.